Below are 24 T cell receptor beta chains sequenced from a single sample in a study of T cells in Graves' hyperthyroidism and ophthalmopathy. Amplification targeted TCR beta CDR3 regions from RNA transcripts. With the HTBI primer set, the TCR CDR3 went through a first round of RT-PCR. TCRdb passed the multiplex PCR reads through MiXCR, listing each CDR3 protein once. The sample lists some 550,000 distinct CDR3 sequences, around 21% occurring once. The sequencing input was blood. The origin of the receptors is a man younger than 30 with Graves' hyperthyroidism.

At least ten counts were recorded for this clonotype. The chain couples TRBV28 to TRBJ2-7; a possible D gene is TRBD1 (6 bases). This CDR3 has 14 residues. Looked up from germline, CDR1 is MDHEN and CDR2 is SYDVKM. V gave up 2 bases and J gave up 1 base, with 9 bases separating them. CDR3 region: CASSLIRGSYEQYF. The DNA of the CDR3 is TGTGCCAGCAGTTTAATAAGGGGGTCCTACGAGCAGTACTTC.

The genes are TRBV6-1 and TRBJ1-1; maybe TRBD1 (5 bases). Trimming left V 3 bases short and J 3 bases short, with 14 bases between. CDR1 is MNHNS, CDR2 SASEGT, per germline. CDR3 size: 15 residues. The CDR3 coding sequence is TGTGCCAGCAGTGAGATATGGCAGGGAGACACTGAAGCTTTCTTT. Translated: CASSEIWQGDTEAFF.

The chain employs TRBV19 and TRBJ2-7, with TRBD2 matching over 13 bases. V lost 3 bases and J lost 7; bases outside the gene matches: 9. Germline-derived CDR1 and CDR2 are LNHDA and SQIVND (reference sequence). The CDR3 is 16 residues long. CDR3 DNA: TGTGCCAGTAGTATCGGACTAGCGGGAGCCTTGGGAGAGCAGTACTTC. It codes for CASSIGLAGALGEQYF.

This clonotype was detected ten times or more. The chain joins TRBV11-2 to TRBJ2-7; no clear D gene. From germline, CDR1 is SGHAT and CDR2 FQNNGV. Trimming stripped 4 bases from V and 3 bases from J, with 7 bases between. The CDR3 sequence is 12 residues long. This CDR3 reads CASSSQSYEQYF. Written as DNA, the CDR3 is TGTGCCAGCAGCTCCCAAAGCTACGAGCAGTACTTC.

The V gene is TRBV4-1, the J gene TRBJ1-3; D possibly corresponds to TRBD1 (6 bases). The CDR3 runs 16 residues. Germline lookup yields CDR1 MGHRA and CDR2 YSYEKL. V was pared by 4 bases and J by 6 bases, with 19 bases between. The CDR3, as DNA: TGCGCCAGCAGCCTGATACCAGGGGCATTTGAAAACACCATATATTTT. It yields the protein CASSLIPGAFENTIYF.

A few counts support this clonotype. The rearrangement joins TRBV28 to TRBJ2-1; TRBD2 matches at 12 bases. V shed 6 bases, J shed 9 bases, and the junction held 6 bases outside the gene matches. The germline V gene has CDR1 MDHEN and CDR2 SYDVKM. The CDR3 is 14 residues long. CDR3 bases: TGTGCCAGCAGCTCTAGCGGGGGGGCCGCTGAGCAGTTCTTC. This translates into CASSSSGGAAEQFF.

In its sample, this clonotype was seen a few times. The J gene is TRBJ1-2, the V gene TRBV6-5, with a possible D match to TRBD1 (6 bases). Trimming took off 0 bases at V and 3 bases at J, with 8 bases between the two ends. CDR1 and CDR2 from the germline V gene are MNHEY and SVGAGI. The CDR3 is made up of 14 amino acids. The CDR3 reads CASSYSRTDYGYTF. The DNA of the CDR3 is TGTGCCAGCAGTTACTCGCGGACAGACTATGGCTACACCTTC.

J is TRBJ1-5 and V is TRBV20-1, with D unresolved. V shed 3 bases and J shed 3 bases, with 9 bases lying between them. Germline lookup yields CDR1 DFQATT and CDR2 SNEGSKA (reference sequence). The CDR3 is 13 residues long. Here the CDR3 reads CSARQVPNQPQHF. CDR3 nucleotide sequence: TGCAGTGCTAGGCAGGTTCCCAATCAGCCCCAGCATTTT.

Comments on this clonotype: A read error may account for a junction end that differs from germline. This sequence joins TRBV12-3 or TRBV12-4 and TRBJ1-1; D gene ambiguous. The CDR3 totals 11 residues. For the CDR3, the DNA is TGTGCCAGCGTACGGAACACTGATGCTTTCTTT. Translation gives CASVRNTDAFF.

Many counts were recorded for this clonotype. The chain uses TRBV28 and TRBJ2-5, with 7 bases fitting TRBD1. Germline CDR1 reads MDHEN; CDR2 reads SYDVKM. J gave up 5 bases and V 5 bases, and 11 bases lay outside the gene matches. The CDR3 sequence is 15 residues long. CDR3 in DNA: TGTGCCAGCAGTCCTAGGGGGCTCCTATGGGAGACCCAGTACTTC. Encoded protein: CASSPRGLLWETQYF. Drawing the rest from reference TRBV28 and TRBJ2-5, the complete variable domain is DVKVTQSSRYLVKRTGEKVFLECVQDMDHENMFWYRQDPGLGLRLIYFSYDVKMKEKGDIPEGYSVSREKKERFSLILESASTNQTSMYLCASSPRGLLWETQYFGPGTRLLVL.

In its sample, this clonotype was seen many times. The chain has TRBV12-3 or TRBV12-4 and TRBJ1-2; D unresolved. The V gene lost 3 bases and the J gene lost 9 bases, with 8 bases spanning the gap. This CDR3 comprises 11 residues. The CDR3 DNA is TGTGCCAGCAGTTTGGCAGATAGCTACACCTTC. Protein product: CASSLADSYTF.

This clonotype occurred a few times. V is TRBV12-3 or TRBV12-4 and J is TRBJ1-1; 7 bases line up with TRBD1. J lost 6 bases, V lost 5 bases, and 3 bases had no gene match. The CDR3 extends over 12 amino acids. The CDR3 reads CASSPQGSEAFF. Written as DNA, the CDR3 is TGTGCCAGCAGTCCACAGGGGTCTGAAGCTTTCTTT.

This clonotype was detected many times. This chain uses TRBV15 with TRBJ2-7; 8 nucleotides align to TRBD2. The CDR3 consists of 13 residues. J gave up 4 bases and V 5 bases, and 4 bases lay outside the gene matches. Germline CDR1 reads LNHNV; CDR2 reads YYDKDF (reference sequence). DNA for the CDR3: TGTGCCACCAGCCGCGGGGGGTTATACGAGCAGTACTTC. Its protein is CATSRGGLYEQYF.

A few counts support this clonotype. This rearrangement joins TRBV19 to TRBJ1-5; maybe TRBD1 (5 bases). This CDR3 is 10 amino acids long. In germline, CDR1 is LNHDA, CDR2 SQIVND (reference sequence). V lost 6 bases and J 8 bases, leaving 5 bases between the germline ends. DNA of the CDR3: TGTGCCAGTAGGGGGGAGCCCCAGCATTTT. It specifies CASRGEPQHF.

This clonotype was recorded many times. The CDR3 reads CSARDFKRVGNIQYF. Written as DNA, the CDR3 is TGCAGTGCTAGAGATTTTAAGCGGGTAGGAAACATTCAGTACTTC. The chain has TRBV20-1 and TRBJ2-4, with D possibly TRBD2 on 6 matching bases. The V and J ends lost 0 bases and 6 bases respectively, with 15 bases between them. CDR1 DFQATT and CDR2 SNEGSKA come from the germline V gene (reference sequence). The CDR3 is 15 residues long.

This clonotype was observed at least ten times. This chain connects TRBV10-3 to TRBJ1-1, with TRBD1 identical over 10 bases. Germline V gene sequence: CDR1 ENHRY, CDR2 SYGVKD. The CDR3 covers 16 residues. V lost 0 bases and J lost 4; bases outside the gene matches: 5. The chain's CDR3 is CAISESPRTGGTEAFF. CDR3 bases: TGTGCCATCAGTGAGTCCCCTCGGACAGGGGGCACTGAAGCTTTCTTT.

The rearrangement joins TRBV3-1 to TRBJ2-4, with a weak D call TRBD2 (5 bases). V dropped 0 bases and J dropped 8 bases, with 17 bases sitting between them. The CDR3 is made up of 16 amino acids. Looked up from germline, CDR1 is LGHDT and CDR2 is YNNKEL (reference sequence). This chain's CDR3 is CASSQEVMGDIHIQYF. The CDR3 nucleotides are TGTGCCAGCAGCCAAGAAGTAATGGGAGACATTCACATTCAGTACTTC.

The chain employs TRBV18 and TRBJ2-2, with D possibly called TRBD1 or TRBD2 (5 bases each). Germline V gene data show CDR1 as KGHSH and CDR2 as LQKENI. Trimming cost V 0 bases and J 1 base, with 9 bases left between them. There are 16 residues in the CDR3. The DNA for the CDR3 is TGTGCCAGCTCACCACCAGAGGGGATGAACACCGGGGAGCTGTTTTTT. Amino acid sequence: CASSPPEGMNTGELFF.

This rearrangement joins TRBV19 to TRBJ1-5; D unresolved. Germline lookup yields CDR1 LNHDA and CDR2 SQIVND (reference sequence). The CDR3 runs to 14 residues. Between the trimmed V and J ends, which lost 4 bases and 7 bases, there was a span of 14 bases. The CDR3 loop is CASSNPLGSQPQHF. The CDR3 bases are TGTGCCAGTAGTAACCCCCTCGGGAGCCAGCCCCAGCATTTT.

There are many counts of this clonotype. In DNA form, the CDR3 reads TGCAGCGTGGTCGGACTAGCGGGGGTGTCCTACGAGCAGTACTTC. Amino acids: CSVVGLAGVSYEQYF. This rearrangement joins TRBV29-1 to TRBJ2-7; TRBD2 matches at 13 bases. With 6 bases clipped from V and 1 base from J, the junction kept 6 bases outside the gene matches. The CDR3 spans 15 residues. Germline CDR1 and CDR2: SQVTM and ANQGSEA.

This clonotype was detected many times. The chain combines TRBV29-1 with TRBJ1-2; D perhaps matches TRBD1 (5 bases). Per the germline V gene, CDR1 is SQVTM and CDR2 is ANQGSEA. The ends were cut back, 5 bases at V and 0 bases at J, with 10 bases in the middle. The CDR3 contains 13 residues. Here the CDR3 DNA reads TGCAGCGTTCGGGACCTAGCTAACTATGGCTACACCTTC. Amino acids: CSVRDLANYGYTF.

The chain combines TRBV6-1 with TRBJ1-1; D may be TRBD1 (6 bases). The CDR3 spans 10 residues. The V gene lost 9 bases and the J gene lost 8 bases, with 10 bases spanning the gap. The germline V gene encodes CDR1 MNHNS and CDR2 SASEGT. The CDR3 region has the DNA TGTGCCAGTAAGGGGGTCGAAGCTTTCTTT. It yields the protein CASKGVEAFF.

In its sample, this clonotype was seen a few times. A much bigger clone sits one base away, suggesting this may be a read error. The chain carries TRBV12-3 or TRBV12-4 and TRBJ1-2; D is unresolved. This CDR3 contains 14 residues. CDR3 in DNA: TGTGCCAGCAGTTTGGGCACCTTTAACGATGGCTACACCTTC. Protein: CASSLGTFNDGYTF.

The chain combines TRBV2 with TRBJ2-7, with 8 bases lining up with TRBD1. Trimming removed 10 bases from V and 0 bases from J; junction bases left unmatched: 8. CDR1 and CDR2 from the germline V gene are SNHLY and FYNNEI. The length of the CDR3 is 14 residues. The CDR3 sequence is CANLDRGNSYEQYF. CDR3 DNA sequence: TGTGCCAACCTAGACAGGGGAAACTCCTACGAGCAGTACTTC. Complete variable domain (other parts from reference TRBV2 and TRBJ2-7): EPEVTQTPSHQVTQMGQEVILRCVPISNHLYFYWYRQILGQKVEFLVSFYNNEISEKSEIFDDQFSVERPDGSNFTLKIRSTKLEDSAMYFCANLDRGNSYEQYFGPGTRLTVT.